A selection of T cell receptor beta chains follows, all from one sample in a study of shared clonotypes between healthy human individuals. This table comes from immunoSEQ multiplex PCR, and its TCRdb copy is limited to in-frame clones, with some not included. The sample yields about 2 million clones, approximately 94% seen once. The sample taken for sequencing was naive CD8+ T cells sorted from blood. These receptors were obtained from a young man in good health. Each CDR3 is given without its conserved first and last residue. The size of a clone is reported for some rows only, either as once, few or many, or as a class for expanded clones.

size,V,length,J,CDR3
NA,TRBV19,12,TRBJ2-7,ASSPLLGAYEQY
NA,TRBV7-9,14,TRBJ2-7,ASSFATGALSYEQY
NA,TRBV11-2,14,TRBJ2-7,ASSLEGLAGIDEQY
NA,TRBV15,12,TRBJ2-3,ATRRQGYTDTQY
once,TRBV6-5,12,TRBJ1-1,ASSYSMHTVEAF
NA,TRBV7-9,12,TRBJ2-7,ASSLKGGSYEQY
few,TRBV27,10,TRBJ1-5,ASSQTNQPQH
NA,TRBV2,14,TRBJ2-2,ASSVGTSGLTGELF
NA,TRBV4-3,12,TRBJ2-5,ASSQGAAWETQY
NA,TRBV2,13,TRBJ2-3,ASSLWGPLEDTQY
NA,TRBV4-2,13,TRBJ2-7,ASSQEPSGAYEQY
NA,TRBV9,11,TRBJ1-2,ASSGQGYYGYT
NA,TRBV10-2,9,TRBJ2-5,ASSGGETQY
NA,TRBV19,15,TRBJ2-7,ASSITPGQLTSYEQY
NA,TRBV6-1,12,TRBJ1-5,ASSESWGDQPQH
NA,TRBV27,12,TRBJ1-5,ASSPGLTAQPQH
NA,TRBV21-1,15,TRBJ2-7,ASSKVAATGVDYEQY
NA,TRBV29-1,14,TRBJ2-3,SVEDREGGAADTQY
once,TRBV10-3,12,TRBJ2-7,AISEFRDLGEQY
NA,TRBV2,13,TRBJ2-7,ASSEAGRTLYEQY
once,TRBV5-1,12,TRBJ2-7,ASSLRGNHYEQY
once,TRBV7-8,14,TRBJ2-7,ASSLTGASGGTQQY
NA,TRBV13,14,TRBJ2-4,ASSTPGPEAKNIQY
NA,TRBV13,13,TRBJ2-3,ASSPSIGSTDTQY
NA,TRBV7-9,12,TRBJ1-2,ASSLSWGDYGYT
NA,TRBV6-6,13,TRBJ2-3,ASSYTGTGADTQY
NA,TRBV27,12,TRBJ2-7,ASSFSGSPYEQY
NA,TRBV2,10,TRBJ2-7,ASSEAGSEQY
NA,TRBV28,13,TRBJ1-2,ASSLVEISNYGYT
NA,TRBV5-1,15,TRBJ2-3,ASGGTSAGLQLDTQY
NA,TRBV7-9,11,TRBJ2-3,ASSLGDTDTQY
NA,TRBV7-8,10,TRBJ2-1,ASSGPVDEQF
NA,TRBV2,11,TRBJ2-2,ARGQRNTGELF
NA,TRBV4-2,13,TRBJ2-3,ASSQVAGGTDTQY
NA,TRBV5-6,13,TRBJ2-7,ASSGGTSGSYEQY
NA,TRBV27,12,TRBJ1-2,ASSFTGGGSGYT
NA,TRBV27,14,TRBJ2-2,ASSLYSASNTGELF
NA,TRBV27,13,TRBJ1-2,ASSSGPGFDYGYT
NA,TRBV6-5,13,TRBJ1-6,ASSYSTAGNSPLH
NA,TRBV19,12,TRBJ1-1,ASTELGASTEAF
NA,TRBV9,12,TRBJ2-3,ASSVEGSTDTQY
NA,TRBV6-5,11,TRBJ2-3,ASSFYFTDTQY
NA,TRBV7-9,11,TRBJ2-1,ASSFGGYNEQF
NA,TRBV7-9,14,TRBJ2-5,ASSLALLTGGETQY
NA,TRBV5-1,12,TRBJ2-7,ASSLTGPMDEQY
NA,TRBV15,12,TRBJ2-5,ATSRAGMSETQY
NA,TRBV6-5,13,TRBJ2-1,ASSYVRDQIDEQF
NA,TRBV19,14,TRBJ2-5,ASSVKGLTEQETQY
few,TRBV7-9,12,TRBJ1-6,ASSLDRGLSPLH
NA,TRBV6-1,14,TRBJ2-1,ASSDQGWPYGAEQF